This T cell receptor beta chain is from a study of T cell changes during pregnancy in multiple sclerosis. This clone was detected only once. V was pared by 0 bases and J by 5 bases, with 7 bases between. The length of the CDR3 is 13 residues. CDR1 and CDR2 (germline): MGHRA, YSYEKL. Sequencing was performed with immunoSEQ multiplex PCR; in TCRdb, only in-frame clones are kept and a portion is missing. The sample contains about 31,000 clones, roughly 90% of which appear only once. The J gene is TRBJ1-1, the V gene TRBV4-1, with D possibly TRBD1 on 6 matching bases. The receptor comes from a female donor with multiple sclerosis, enrolled in a pregnancy study. Source: CD8+ T cells from peripheral blood mononuclear cells, taken before pregnancy. The CDR3 is CASSQEGATEAFF. The CDR3 bases are TGCGCCAGCAGCCAAGAGGGGGCGACTGAAGCTTTCTTT.